Listed here are 20 T cell receptor beta chains from one sample, sequenced in a study of T cells in pancreatic ductal adenocarcinoma. The data were produced by immunoSEQ multiplex PCR, yet TCRdb's version contains in-frame clones alone and is incomplete. This sample has roughly 2,600 clones, with 70% to 80% found just once. No neoadjuvant therapy was given to the selected pancreatic ductal adenocarcinoma patients before their surgery. Sequenced: pancreatic tumor tissue. Receptor source: a human donor with pancreatic ductal adenocarcinoma.

The chain employs TRBV5-1 and TRBJ2-7; D might be TRBD1 (5 bases). Trimming pared 2 bases from V and 7 bases from J, leaving 10 bases between. The length of the CDR3 is 12 residues. CDR1 is SGHRS, CDR2 YFSETQ, per germline. DNA for the CDR3: TGCGCCAGCAGCTTAGGGGTGGGAGAGCAGTACTTC. This codes for CASSLGVGEQYF. Based on the CDR3 plus reference TRBV5-1 and TRBJ2-7, the full variable domain is KAGVTQTPRYLIKTRGQQVTLSCSPISGHRSVSWYQQTPGQGLQFLFEYFSETQRNKGNFPGRFSGRQFSNSRSEMNVSTLELGDSALYLCASSLGVGEQYFGPGTRLTVT.

This clone is large. The rearrangement links TRBV7-3 to TRBJ2-5; possibly TRBD1 or TRBD2 for D (6 bases each). V lost 2 bases, J lost 6 bases, and 13 bases lay in between. The CDR3 length is 14 residues. Looked up from germline, CDR1 is SGHTA and CDR2 is FQGTGA. The CDR3 DNA is TGTGCCAGCAGCTTACAGCCGGGGGCGAAGACCCAGTACTTC. This encodes CASSLQPGAKTQYF. Filled out from reference TRBV7-3 and TRBJ2-5, the complete variable domain reads GAGVSQTPSNKVTEKGKYVELRCDPISGHTALYWYRQSLGQGPEFLIYFQGTGAADDSGLPNDRFFAVRPEGSVSTLKIQRTERGDSAVYLCASSLQPGAKTQYFGPGTRLLVL.

This clone was seen a few times. The V and J genes are TRBV6-1 and TRBJ2-2; D tentatively reads TRBD1 or TRBD2 (5 bases each). The CDR3 sequence is 15 residues long. The V end lost 4 bases, the J end lost 4 bases, and 13 bases lay between the germline ends. Germline assignment: CDR1 MNHNS and CDR2 SASEGT. CDR3 bases: TGTGCCAGCAGTGTTTCGAGGGGTATCACCGGGGAGCTGTTTTTT. Encoded protein: CASSVSRGITGELFF.

This clone has just one count. At one end the junction does not follow the germline gene, possibly because of a read error. The chain combines TRBV28 with TRBJ2-2, with D possibly being TRBD1 or TRBD2 (6 bases each). CDR3 length: 14 residues. The V gene's germline CDR1 is MDHEN and CDR2 SYDVKM. The CDR3 sequence: CASSWRGNAGELFF. CDR3 bases: TGTGCCAGCAGTTGGAGGGGGAACGCCGGGGAGCTGTTTTTT. The full variable domain, completed using reference TRBV28 and TRBJ2-2, is DVKVTQSSRYLVKRTGEKVFLECVQDMDHENMFWYRQDPGLGLRLIYFSYDVKMKEKGDIPEGYSVSREKKERFSLILESASTNQTSMYLCASSWRGNAGELFFGEGSRLTVL.

V is TRBV4-1 and J is TRBJ1-2; D perhaps matches TRBD1 (5 bases). This CDR3 comprises 15 residues. Germline V gene sequence: CDR1 MGHRA, CDR2 YSYEKL. The V and J ends lost 4 bases and 3 bases respectively, with 15 bases between them. In DNA form, the CDR3 reads TGCGCCAGCAGCCGGGTCCTCCGGGGGGACTATGGCTACACCTTC. Amino acids: CASSRVLRGDYGYTF.

The chain employs TRBV10-1 and TRBJ1-4; no definite D call. Trimming left V 8 bases short and J 8 bases short, with 15 bases between. The CDR3 sequence is 13 residues long. CDR1 is WNHNN and CDR2 is SYGVQD in the germline V gene (reference sequence). CDR3: CASLAGGVEKLFF. CDR3 sequence (DNA): TGCGCCAGCTTGGCGGGCGGCGTGGAAAAACTGTTTTTT.

J is TRBJ2-7 and V is TRBV5-4, with D tentatively TRBD1 (5 bases). The germline CDR1 and CDR2 sequences are SGHNT and YYREEE (reference sequence). CDR3 size: 15 residues. Trimming took 3 bases from V and 7 from J, leaving 20 bases between them. For the CDR3, the DNA is TGTGCCAGCAGCTCGGGTTGGGGTGGACCAGGGGAGCAGTACTTC. Protein: CASSSGWGGPGEQYF.

The chain employs TRBV2 and TRBJ1-2; D may be TRBD1 (5 bases). The CDR3 spans 13 residues. Trimming stripped 1 base from V and 2 bases from J, with 5 bases between. Germline-derived CDR1 and CDR2 are SNHLY and FYNNEI. CDR3 sequence: CASSEEGNYGYTF. Written as DNA, the CDR3 is TGTGCCAGCAGTGAAGAGGGGAACTATGGCTACACCTTC.

The rearrangement joins TRBV27 to TRBJ2-7; D perhaps matches TRBD1 (6 bases). The CDR3 covers 15 residues. V was pared by 5 bases and J by 3 bases, with 17 bases between. CDR1 and CDR2 from the germline V gene are MNHEY and SMNVEV (reference sequence). CDR3 residues: CASSPSGQFSYEQYF. For the CDR3, the DNA is TGTGCCAGCAGTCCCTCCGGACAGTTCAGCTACGAGCAGTACTTC.

This chain links TRBV19 with TRBJ1-2; D call uncertain. Germline CDR1 LNHDA, CDR2 SQIVND (reference sequence). V shed 3 bases and J shed 8 bases, with 13 bases lying between them. This CDR3 contains 13 residues. Written as DNA, the CDR3 is TGTGCCAGTAGTATCGTGGGGAGTTGGGGCTACACCTTC. It yields the protein CASSIVGSWGYTF.

The chain joins TRBV11-1 to TRBJ2-1; D not resolved. The CDR3 runs to 12 residues. V was clipped by 4 bases and J by 4 bases, with 5 bases between them. Per germline, CDR1 SGHAT and CDR2 FQDESV (reference sequence). CDR3 loop: CASSYGYNEQFF. DNA of the CDR3: TGTGCCAGCAGCTACGGATACAATGAGCAGTTCTTC.

The chain links TRBV7-2 to TRBJ1-1; 10 bases line up with TRBD1. V lost 5 bases to trimming and J lost 7 bases; unmatched junction nucleotides: 1. The CDR3 extends over 12 amino acids. Germline V gene data show CDR1 as SGHTA and CDR2 as FQGNSA. CDR3 in DNA: TGTGCCAGCAGCCGGGACAGGGGTGAAGCTTTCTTT. Translating it yields CASSRDRGEAFF.

The chain carries TRBV2 and TRBJ2-1, with TRBD1 as a possible D gene (5 bases). Trimming took off 5 bases at V and 7 bases at J, with 6 bases between the two ends. The CDR3 extends over 11 amino acids. In germline, CDR1 is SNHLY, CDR2 FYNNEI. The CDR3 reads CASSQGNEQFF. The CDR3 DNA is TGTGCCAGCAGTCAGGGAAATGAGCAGTTCTTC. The full variable domain, with the rest looked up from reference TRBV2 and TRBJ2-1, is EPEVTQTPSHQVTQMGQEVILRCVPISNHLYFYWYRQILGQKVEFLVSFYNNEISEKSEIFDDQFSVERPDGSNFTLKIRSTKLEDSAMYFCASSQGNEQFFGPGTRLTVL.

The V and J genes are TRBV4-3 and TRBJ2-7; TRBD2 agrees at 7 bases. Germline V CDR1 and CDR2: LGHNA, YSLEER. V was pared by 4 bases and J by 4 bases, with 7 bases of the junction left unmatched. The CDR3 loop spans 14 amino acids. CDR3 loop: CASSPGLPSYEQYF. DNA of the CDR3: TGCGCCAGCAGCCCGGGACTACCATCTTACGAGCAGTACTTC.

The rearrangement links TRBV7-3 to TRBJ2-6; possible D gene TRBD1, 5 bases. Trimming removed 4 bases at V and 0 bases at J, with 13 bases between. Germline assignment: CDR1 SGHTA and CDR2 FQGTGA. There are 17 residues in the CDR3. The CDR3: CASSSRRQLSGANVLTF. The CDR3 DNA reads TGTGCCAGCAGCTCACGAAGACAGCTCTCTGGGGCCAACGTCCTGACTTTC.

This chain uses TRBV30 with TRBJ2-7; no clear D gene. This CDR3 is built from 15 residues. Trimming cost V 3 bases and J 2 bases, with 17 bases left between them. CDR1 is GTSNPN and CDR2 is SVGIG in the germline V gene (reference sequence). In DNA form, the CDR3 reads TGTGCCTGGAGGGACCCACGGACGGCGACCTACGAGCAGTACTTC. Translated, it gives CAWRDPRTATYEQYF.

The rearrangement links TRBV10-3 to TRBJ2-1; D is possibly TRBD2 (6 bases). In germline, CDR1 is ENHRY, CDR2 SYGVKD. The CDR3 length is 14 residues. V was cut by 6 bases and J by 3 bases, with 12 bases left in between. DNA of the CDR3: TGTGCCATCAGGGGGGAGGAACGCTACAATGAGCAGTTCTTC. This gives the protein CAIRGEERYNEQFF.

J is TRBJ2-3 and V is TRBV7-9; tentatively, D is TRBD2 (6 bases). The germline V gene has CDR1 SEHNR and CDR2 FQNEAQ (reference sequence). This CDR3 comprises 14 residues. Trimming took 5 bases from V and 3 from J, leaving 12 bases between them. The CDR3 loop is CASSDRLATDTQYF. The CDR3, as DNA: TGTGCCAGCAGCGACCGGCTAGCGACAGATACGCAGTATTTT.

The V and J genes are TRBV27 and TRBJ2-1; D remains unclear. Trimming left V 6 bases short and J 7 bases short, with 13 bases between. Germline loops: CDR1 MNHEY, CDR2 SMNVEV (reference sequence). The CDR3 contains 13 residues. Here the CDR3 reads CASSQRARNEQFF. The CDR3 DNA follows: TGTGCCAGCAGCCAAAGGGCCCGGAATGAGCAGTTCTTC.

This chain connects TRBV4-2 to TRBJ2-1; D is perhaps TRBD2 (5 bases). The CDR3 spans 17 residues. The germline V gene has CDR1 LGHNA and CDR2 YNFKEQ. V lost 0 bases to trimming and J lost 10 bases, with 22 bases between them. The CDR3 here is CASSQDPSDSGLIEQFF. In DNA, the CDR3 is TGTGCCAGCAGCCAAGATCCGTCGGATTCGGGGTTGATCGAGCAGTTCTTC.